This T cell receptor beta chain comes out of a study of T cells in Graves' hyperthyroidism and ophthalmopathy. This clonotype was detected many times. Used for diagnoses were clinical symptoms, serum thyroxine and TRAb, thyroid ultrasound and orbital computed tomography. The authors obtained PBMCs from over 8.5 ml of fresh peripheral blood. RNA transcripts yielded amplified TCR beta CDR3 regions. Initially, a first-round RT-PCR of the TCR CDR3 employed the HTBI primer set. A single record per CDR3 protein comes from TCRdb applying MiXCR to the multiplex PCR reads. Among hundreds of thousands of distinct CDR3 sequences listed, roughly 15% were seen once. This CDR3 is 14 amino acids long. V was clipped by 0 bases and J by 5 bases, with 11 bases between them. Germline loops: CDR1 SGHDT, CDR2 YYEEEE.

The sequenced sample consisted of blood. The source of this sequence is a woman aged 55-69 years with Graves' ophthalmopathy. The rearrangement links TRBV5-6 to TRBJ2-5; tentative D call: TRBD2 (6 bases). The CDR3: CASSLVRGMETQYF. CDR3 sequence (DNA): TGTGCCAGCAGCTTGGTACGCGGGATGGAGACCCAGTACTTC.